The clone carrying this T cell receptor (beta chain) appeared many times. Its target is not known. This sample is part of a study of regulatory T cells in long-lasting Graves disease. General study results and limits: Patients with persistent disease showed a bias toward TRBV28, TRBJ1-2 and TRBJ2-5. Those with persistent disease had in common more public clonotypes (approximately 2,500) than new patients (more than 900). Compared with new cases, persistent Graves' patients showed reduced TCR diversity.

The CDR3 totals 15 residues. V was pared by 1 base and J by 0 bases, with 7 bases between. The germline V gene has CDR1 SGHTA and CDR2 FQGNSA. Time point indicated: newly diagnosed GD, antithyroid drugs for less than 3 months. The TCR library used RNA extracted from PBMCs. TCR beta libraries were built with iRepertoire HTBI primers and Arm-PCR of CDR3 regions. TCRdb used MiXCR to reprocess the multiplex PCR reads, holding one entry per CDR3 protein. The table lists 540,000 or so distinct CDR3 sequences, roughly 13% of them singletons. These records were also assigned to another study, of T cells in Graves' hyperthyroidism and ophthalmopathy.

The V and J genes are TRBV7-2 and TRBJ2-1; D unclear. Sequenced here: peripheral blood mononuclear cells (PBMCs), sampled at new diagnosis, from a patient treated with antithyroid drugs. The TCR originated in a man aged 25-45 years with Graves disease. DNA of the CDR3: TGTGCCAGCAGCTTAGTAGCTAACTCCTACAATGAGCAGTTCTTC. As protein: CASSLVANSYNEQFF. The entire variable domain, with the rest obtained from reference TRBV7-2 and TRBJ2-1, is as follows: GAGVSQSPSNKVTEKGKDVELRCDPISGHTALYWYRQSLGQGLEFLIYFQGNSAPDKSGLPSDRFSAERTGGSVSTLTIQRTQQEDSAVYLCASSLVANSYNEQFFGPGTRLTVL.